Listed below are T cell receptor beta chains from one sample, sequenced in a study of shared clonotypes between healthy human individuals. Assay: immunoSEQ multiplex PCR; the TCRdb copy retains only in-frame clones and omits some. The profile shows around 2.5 million clones, approximately 93% of them singletons. Sequencing was performed on naive CD4+ T cells from PBMCs. Receptor source: a man younger than 30 in good health. Some clones in this sample may be carry-over from other donors' samples. CDR3s include the opening cysteine and the closing phenylalanine or tryptophan. D genes are given only for firm matches. Expanded clones are given a class, and other clones once, few, many or no size at all.

TRBV9	-	TRBJ2-5	-	TGTGCCAGCAGCGCCGGGACTTTCCTTGGGACCCAGTACTTC	CASSAGTFLGTQYF
TRBV7-9	-	TRBJ2-7	TRBD2	TGTGCCAGCAGCTACCATGGACTAGCGGGCTCCTACGAGCAGTACTTC	CASSYHGLAGSYEQYF
TRBV7-8	-	TRBJ2-3	TRBD2	TGTGCCAGCACACTAGCGGGGCCGTTCTCTAGCACAGATACGCAGTATTTT	CASTLAGPFSSTDTQYF
TRBV5-4	-	TRBJ1-1	TRBD1	TGTGCCAGCAGCTTGGGGACAGGCGTTGATGCTTTCTTT	CASSLGTGVDAFF
TRBV6-1	-	TRBJ1-1	-	TGTGCCAGCAGCCTTAGGCCGGGGGCTGAAGCTTTCTTT	CASSLRPGAEAFF
TRBV7-3	-	TRBJ1-1	-	TGTGCCAGCAGCTTAACCTCCGGGACGCCAGCGAGGTCCTTT	CASSLTSGTPARSF
TRBV11-2	-	TRBJ2-3	TRBD2	TGTGCCAGCAGCTTACTTCCGGGAGGGGTCACAGATACGCAGTATTTT	CASSLLPGGVTDTQYF
TRBV6-1	once	TRBJ1-5	-	TGTGCCAGCAGTGAACTGGGACAACTAAATCAGCCCCAGCATTTT	CASSELGQLNQPQHF
TRBV7-9	-	TRBJ2-3	-	TGTGCCAGCAGCCAAAGGACCTCAGATACGCAGTATTTT	CASSQRTSDTQYF
TRBV5-6	-	TRBJ1-1	-	TGTGCCAGCAGCGGACGGATTTTGAACACTGAAGCTTTCTTT	CASSGRILNTEAFF
TRBV19	-	TRBJ2-7	TRBD2	TGTGCCAGTTCGGTCCGGGGGGCCTACGAGCAGTACTTC	CASSVRGAYEQYF
TRBV5-4	once	TRBJ2-1	TRBD2	TGTGCCAGCAGCCCCCGGCCGGGGCTAGCGGGAGTAGATGAGCAGTTCTTC	CASSPRPGLAGVDEQFF
TRBV5-5	-	TRBJ1-2	-	TGTGCCAGCAGCTTGGAGGGCCAGAACTATGGCTACACCTTC	CASSLEGQNYGYTF
TRBV5-4	-	TRBJ2-2	TRBD2	TGTGCCAGCAGCTTGGCACGGAGCGGGAGGGCCTACACCGGGGAGCTGTTTTTT	CASSLARSGRAYTGELFF
TRBV6-1	-	TRBJ1-1	-	TGTGCCAGCAGTGAACAGGGAAGTCCGAACACTGAAGCTTTCTTT	CASSEQGSPNTEAFF
TRBV5-1	once	TRBJ1-4	-	TGCGCCAGCAGCTTGGTCCTATCGGCGGCGGGACGGAATGAAAAACTGTTTTTT	CASSLVLSAAGRNEKLFF
TRBV6-1	-	TRBJ2-7	-	TGTGCCAGCAGGTTGACGAGCTCCTACGAGCAGTACTTC	CASRLTSSYEQYF
TRBV28	once	TRBJ2-7	TRBD2	TGTGCCAGCAGTTTACCGGGACTAGCGGGAGTCGAGCAGTACTTC	CASSLPGLAGVEQYF
TRBV6-5	-	TRBJ2-7	-	TGTGCCAGCAGAGGGGCAGCGGCCTCCTACGAGCAGTACTTC	CASRGAAASYEQYF
TRBV5-4	-	TRBJ2-1	-	TGTGCCAGCAGCTTCAGGTTTGAGCAGTTCTTC	CASSFRFEQFF
TRBV10-1	-	TRBJ2-2	-	TGCGCCAGCAGTGAGAGGCCGGGCACCGGGGAGCTGTTTTTT	CASSERPGTGELFF
TRBV11-2	-	TRBJ2-5	TRBD2	TGTGCCAGCAGCTCGGGGACTAGCGGGAGGGCATTCCCGGAGACCCAGTACTTC	CASSSGTSGRAFPETQYF
TRBV6-5	-	TRBJ1-2	-	TGTGCCAGCAGTTACTCACACTCCTCCTATGGCTACACCTTC	CASSYSHSSYGYTF
TRBV28	-	TRBJ2-2	TRBD2	TGTGCCAGCAGTTCGACTAGCGCGAACACCGGGGAGCTGTTTTTT	CASSSTSANTGELFF
TRBV28	-	TRBJ1-2	TRBD1	TGTGCCAGCAGTTCGAGGGGGCCCTTTAACTATGGCTACACCTTC	CASSSRGPFNYGYTF
TRBV5-1	-	TRBJ2-2	TRBD1	TGCGCCAGCAGCTTACCGGGACAGGTTTACACCGGGGAGCTGTTTTTT	CASSLPGQVYTGELFF
TRBV6-4	-	TRBJ2-2	-	TGTGCCAGCAGTGAGTATACCCTCTGGGGCACCGGGGAGCTGTTTTTT	CASSEYTLWGTGELFF
TRBV28	-	TRBJ2-7	-	TGTGCCAGCAGTTCTGGGACGAGCGAGCAGTACTTC	CASSSGTSEQYF
TRBV4-2	-	TRBJ1-1	-	TGTGCCAGCAGCCAAGAAGGCAGGGCCCTAATGAACACTGAAGCTTTCTTT	CASSQEGRALMNTEAFF
TRBV27	-	TRBJ2-1	TRBD2	TGTGCCAGCAGTTTATTTGGGACTAGCGGGAAAAACAATGAGCAGTTCTTC	CASSLFGTSGKNNEQFF
TRBV2	once	TRBJ2-2	-	TGTGCCAGCAGTTCCGGACAGACGAACACCGGGGAGCTGTTTTTT	CASSSGQTNTGELFF
TRBV2	-	TRBJ1-3	-	TGTGCCAGCAAAAACGCGGGGGGTGGAAACACCATATATTTT	CASKNAGGGNTIYF
TRBV7-2	-	TRBJ2-7	-	TGTGCCAGCAGCTTCCGAAAGATCTGGTGCACCCCCGCGACAGCATCCATCTTC	CASSFRKIWCTPATASIF
TRBV7-9	-	TRBJ2-3	TRBD2	TGTGCCAGCAGCCCTAGGACTAGCTCTCGCACAGATACGCAGTATTTT	CASSPRTSSRTDTQYF
TRBV5-6	-	TRBJ2-7	TRBD2	TGTGCCAGCAGCTTGTTAGGGACTAGCGGTTCCTACGAGCAGTACTTC	CASSLLGTSGSYEQYF
TRBV7-2	-	TRBJ2-7	TRBD1	TGTGCCAGCAGCCAGCCGGGACAGCTCTCCTACGAGCAGTACTTC	CASSQPGQLSYEQYF
TRBV4-3	-	TRBJ1-3	-	TGCGCCAGCAGCCAGACCCTGGTTAGGGGTAGTAATGGAAACACCATATATTTT	CASSQTLVRGSNGNTIYF
TRBV9	-	TRBJ2-3	-	TGTGCCAGCAGCGTAGGAGTGCACCAGAGCACAGATACGCAGTATTTT	CASSVGVHQSTDTQYF
TRBV19	-	TRBJ1-4	-	TGTGCCAGCGCACGGAGCGTTAATGAAAAACTGTTTTTT	CASARSVNEKLFF
TRBV5-4	-	TRBJ2-1	-	TGTGCCAGCAGGCGCCGGGACGGCACCTACAATGAGCAGTTCTTC	CASRRRDGTYNEQFF
TRBV14	few	TRBJ1-1	-	TGTGCCAGCAGCCTGCGGGGGGTGTGGGCCACTGAAGCTTTCTTT	CASSLRGVWATEAFF
TRBV27	-	TRBJ1-5	-	TGTGCCAGCAGTTTATCAGGGACCTATCAGCCCCAGCATTTT	CASSLSGTYQPQHF
TRBV29-1	-	TRBJ1-1	-	TGCAGCGCTGGGGGAGGCCAGGGAGGAACTGAAGCTTTCTTT	CSAGGGQGGTEAFF
TRBV7-3	few	TRBJ1-1	-	TGTGCCAGCAGCTTAACCGGAAGGGCTGGAACTGAAGCTTTCTTT	CASSLTGRAGTEAFF
TRBV11-1	-	TRBJ2-3	-	TGTGCCAGCGGATCTTCGTGGGGGGCCAGCACAGATACGCAGTATTTT	CASGSSWGASTDTQYF
TRBV5-1	-	TRBJ2-1	TRBD2	TGCGCCAGCACCCCGGGACTAGCGTTTCGCAATGAGCAGTTCTTC	CASTPGLAFRNEQFF